This T cell receptor beta chain was obtained from a study of siplizumab effects on memory and regulatory T cells. J was trimmed by 8 bases and V by 5 bases; bases with no gene match: 6. Looked up from germline, CDR1 is SEHNR and CDR2 is FQNEAQ (reference sequence). CDR3 size: 13 residues. TCRdb's copy holds only in-frame clones and misses some; the assay was immunoSEQ multiplex PCR. The sample shows fewer than 85,000 clones, about 95% of them seen only once. This chain joins TRBV7-9 and TRBJ2-1; 7 bases are shared with TRBD1. The source is a human donor in good health. The specimen was CD8+ T cells sorted from blood. The CDR3 DNA follows: TGTGCCAGCAGCCCCGGACAGGTCGATGAGCAGTTCTTC. It is translated as CASSPGQVDEQFF.